This is a list of T cell receptor beta chains from one sample in a study of blood T cell repertoires in COVID-19. Clones were read by immunoSEQ multiplex PCR, and TCRdb kept only the in-frame ones, dropping some. The repertoire holds about 220,000 clones, with roughly 88% as singletons. Input material: peripheral blood. Source of these receptors: a man over 45 with active or convalescent COVID-19. Each CDR3 is given with its conserved first and last residue. The order of the fields is J gene, clone size, D gene, V gene, CDR3 protein, CDR3 DNA. D genes are given only for firm matches. The size entry is marked missing in some rows and otherwise reads once, few, many or a size class.

>TRBJ1-2|once|.|TRBV4-3
CASSQEWTVPLELNYGYTF
TGCGCCAGCAGCCAAGAATGGACTGTTCCCCTGGAGCTTAACTATGGCTACACCTTC
>TRBJ1-5|.|.|TRBV19
CASSIDREGGQPQHF
TGTGCCAGTAGTATAGACAGGGAAGGGGGTCAGCCCCAGCATTTT
>TRBJ1-4|.|TRBD1|TRBV4-1
CASSRGQAESNEKLFF
TGCGCCAGCAGCCGGGGACAGGCCGAATCTAATGAAAAACTGTTTTTT
>TRBJ2-4|.|TRBD1|TRBV28
CASSLARTGGFAKNIQYF
TGTGCCAGCAGTTTAGCCCGAACAGGGGGCTTCGCCAAAAACATTCAGTACTTC
>TRBJ1-1|.|.|TRBV13
CASSLRGPILNTEAFF
TGTGCCAGCAGCTTAAGAGGGCCCATCCTGAACACTGAAGCTTTCTTT
>TRBJ1-1|.|.|TRBV29-1
CSVGDSLFPTEAFF
TGCAGCGTTGGCGACAGCCTTTTCCCCACTGAAGCTTTCTTT
>TRBJ2-5|.|TRBD2|TRBV15
CATSSAFSSGGETQYF
TGTGCCACCAGCAGCGCTTTTAGTAGCGGGGGTGAGACCCAGTACTTC
>TRBJ1-2|few|TRBD1|TRBV3-1/TRBV3-2
CASSQDGQGNYGYTF
TGTGCCAGCAGCCAAGACGGACAGGGGAACTATGGCTACACCTTC
>TRBJ1-3|.|.|TRBV7-2
CASSFAGAAGNTIYF
TGTGCCAGCAGCTTTGCGGGGGCCGCTGGAAACACCATATATTTT
>TRBJ1-1|.|.|TRBV12-3/TRBV12-4
CASSLITEAFF
TGTGCCAGCAGCCTTATCACTGAAGCTTTCTTT
>TRBJ2-3|.|TRBD1|TRBV19
CASSRTGRTDTQYF
TGTGCCAGTAGCCGGACAGGACGCACAGATACGCAGTATTTT
>TRBJ1-1|.|TRBD1|TRBV2
CASSDPYSRQGTNTEAFF
TGTGCCAGCAGTGACCCCTATTCTCGACAGGGGACCAACACTGAAGCTTTCTTT
>TRBJ2-1|.|TRBD2|TRBV5-4
CASSGWAGATGSYNEQFF
TGTGCCAGCAGTGGCTGGGCGGGAGCCACTGGGTCCTACAATGAGCAGTTCTTC
>TRBJ2-3|.|.|TRBV12-3/TRBV12-4
CASSFSGADTQYF
TGTGCCAGCAGTTTTTCGGGGGCAGATACGCAGTATTTT
>TRBJ1-3|.|.|TRBV7-2
CASSLYSSGNTIYF
TGTGCCAGCAGCTTATATAGCTCTGGAAACACCATATATTTT
>TRBJ2-5|.|TRBD1|TRBV18
CASRRTGQETQYF
TGTGCCAGCCGTCGGACAGGCCAAGAGACCCAGTACTTC
>TRBJ2-1|.|.|TRBV11-2
CASSLARYNEQFF
TGTGCCAGCAGCTTAGCTAGATACAATGAGCAGTTCTTC